This T cell receptor beta chain is from a study of blood T cells in healthy people across ages (dated by TCRdb to between 2014 and 2017). Study-wide context: In model experiments, roughly one uniquely barcoded TCR beta cDNA molecule per two T cells was captured by template switching. The study measured age-related changes in TCR beta repertoire diversity using deep sequencing normalized with unique cDNA molecular identifiers. The donors were divided into four age groups: young (average around 17 years), middle-aged (about 39), aged (approximately 59) and long-lived (roughly 86). To avoid experimental bias, donors of different ages were randomly spread across the sequencing lanes. The study analyzed two additional independent replicas of 1 million unique cDNA reads from the same blood draw for two donors, one aged 18 to 30 and one aged 80 or older. What the authors observed across the whole study: Since profiling was done on bulk unsorted PBMCs, naive and antigen-experienced compartments could not be conclusively compared. Donor CMV infection status was unknown, potentially confounding age-related changes in expanded clonotypes. The percentage of naive T cells measured by flow cytometry correlated strongly with observed TCR beta diversity. Estimates of total diversity from one million sequenced T cells were regarded as lower bounds and underestimates. Observed TCR beta diversity per million T cells fell roughly linearly with age, and a significant reduction was already apparent by age approximately 40. The long-lived group showed more naive CD4+ T cells, fewer expanded clones and increased TCR diversity than the aged group, suggesting age selection.

The method behind the library was 5' RACE. Sequencing relied on an Illumina HiSeq 2500. A second PCR of roughly 7 to 11 cycles was performed with a sample-barcoded 5' primer and a J-beta primer mix. A unique molecular identifier was introduced onto each TCR beta cDNA molecule by a template-switch 5' adaptor carrying 12 random nucleotides. Each sample yielded at least 3 million CDR3-containing paired-end reads. First-strand cDNA synthesis was performed from all RNA using the Mint cDNA synthesis kit, with priming by a TRBC-specific oligonucleotide. Following uracil-DNA glycosylase treatment, a first 18-cycle PCR with universal primers M1SS and BC2_uni_R was performed on all cDNA. In the original analysis: Normalization of each sample was performed by random selection of 1 million high-quality reads, each carrying a distinct molecular identifier. Reads with shared molecular identifiers were discarded instead of being binned into consensus sequences. MiTCR, set to a Q25 quality threshold and the strictest error-elimination algorithm, was used for CDR3 identification, clonotype clustering and error correction. A nonparametric unseen species model with Euler transformation was used to estimate a lower bound on total TCR beta diversity. TCRdb took the public reads, trimmed them with fastp at Q25, ran MiXCR for clone calling and kept in-frame beta chains. Rows with a matching CDR3 protein are joined into one entry that keeps the most common DNA and genes. These V and J calls derive from TCRdb rather than the authors' analysis. The sample has roughly 790,000 distinct CDR3 sequences on record, roughly 45% of them singletons. The ten largest clonotypes hold approximately 22% of the sample.

With respect to this clonotype: Its antigen is still unknown. Base qualities were left out, and no much larger clone turns up one base away.

Donors were 30 to 45 systemically healthy Caucasian individuals from Russia aged roughly 6 to 90 years. Each donor gave approximately 9.3 milliliters of peripheral blood, collected into EDTA-treated Vacutainer tubes. Ficoll-Paque density-gradient centrifugation was used to isolate PBMCs, with at least 6.5 million per sample. Total RNA was extracted from PBMCs with Trizol reagent, with at least 6 micrograms obtained per sample. For every donor, flow cytometry on a PBMC aliquot measured the percentage of naive CD45RAhigh/CD27high T cells. The source material was blood. The TCR comes from a woman aged 55-70 years in good health.

The CDR3 protein: CASSRGLPKETQYF. The DNA sequence reads TGTGCCAGCAGCAGGGGACTGCCCAAAGAGACCCAGTACTTC. The chain is made from TRBV21-1 and TRBJ2-5; the DNA was not used to check the table's D call, TRBD2. TRBV21-1 is shown as a pseudogene. The CDR3 spans 14 residues, from the cysteine through the phenylalanine. The entry retains the CDR3 DNA only, 42 bases that are in frame from base 1.